This T cell receptor (beta chain) comes out of a study of T cells in Graves' hyperthyroidism and ophthalmopathy. The CDR3 regions of TCR beta were amplified from RNA transcripts. RT-PCR in the first round (using the HTBI primer set) targeted the TCR CDR3. TCRdb used MiXCR to reprocess the multiplex PCR reads, holding one entry per CDR3 protein. The sample records around 700,000 distinct CDR3 sequences, about 19% being singletons. This clonotype was detected many times. Its antigen remains unknown. The CDR3 extends over 11 amino acids. Germline V gene lookup returns CDR1 GTSNPN and CDR2 SVGIG (reference sequence). Trimming took off 1 base at V and 5 bases at J, with 5 bases between the two ends. Findings of the study overall: Ophthalmopathy was separated from stable hyperthyroidism by a 13 V-J model.

The origin of this receptor is a woman in her fifties or sixties with Graves' hyperthyroidism that later progressed to Graves' ophthalmopathy. The chain joins TRBV30 to TRBJ1-1; D call uncertain. The source material was blood. Here the CDR3 reads CAWSDLTEAFF. CDR3 bases: TGTGCCTGGAGTGACTTAACTGAAGCTTTCTTT.